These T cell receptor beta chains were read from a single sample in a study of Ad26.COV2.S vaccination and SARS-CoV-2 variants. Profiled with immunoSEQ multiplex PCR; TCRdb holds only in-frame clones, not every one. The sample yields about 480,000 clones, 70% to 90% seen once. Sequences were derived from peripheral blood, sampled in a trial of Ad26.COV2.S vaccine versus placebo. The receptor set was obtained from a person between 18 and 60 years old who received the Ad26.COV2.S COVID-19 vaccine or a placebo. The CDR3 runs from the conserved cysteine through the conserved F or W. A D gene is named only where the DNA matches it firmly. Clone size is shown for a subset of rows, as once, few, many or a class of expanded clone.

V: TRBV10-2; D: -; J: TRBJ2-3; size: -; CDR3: CASSEAFLATTDTQYF; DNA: TGCGCCAGCAGTGAGGCTTTTCTAGCGACCACAGATACGCAGTATTTT
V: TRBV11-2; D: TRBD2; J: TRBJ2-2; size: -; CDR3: CASSLDPPPRGAGELFF; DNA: TGTGCCAGCAGCTTAGATCCCCCCCCGCGGGGGGCCGGGGAGCTGTTTTTT
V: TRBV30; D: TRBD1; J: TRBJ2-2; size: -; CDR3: CAWSPQGAHTGELFF; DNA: TGTGCCTGGAGTCCCCAGGGGGCGCACACCGGGGAGCTGTTTTTT
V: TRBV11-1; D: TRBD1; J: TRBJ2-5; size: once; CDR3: CASSPRGQGGETQYF; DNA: TGTGCCAGCAGCCCCAGGGGGCAGGGCGGGGAGACCCAGTACTTC
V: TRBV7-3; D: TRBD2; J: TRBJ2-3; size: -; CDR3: CASSLGVGRATDTQYF; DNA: TGTGCCAGCAGCTTAGGGGTCGGGAGGGCGACAGATACGCAGTATTTT
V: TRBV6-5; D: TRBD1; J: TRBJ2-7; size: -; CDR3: CASSSRDSSYEQYF; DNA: TGTGCCAGCAGTTCGAGGGACAGCTCCTACGAGCAGTACTTC
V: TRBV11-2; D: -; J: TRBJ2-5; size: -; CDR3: CASSHILGQETQYF; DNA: TGTGCCAGCAGCCACATCCTCGGCCAAGAGACCCAGTACTTC
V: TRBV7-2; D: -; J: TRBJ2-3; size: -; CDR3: CASSFQAYTQYF; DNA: TGTGCCAGCAGCTTTCAGGCCTATACGCAGTATTTT
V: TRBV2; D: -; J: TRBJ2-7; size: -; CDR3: CASSQGRYEQYF; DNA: TGTGCCAGCAGCCAGGGCAGGTACGAGCAGTACTTC
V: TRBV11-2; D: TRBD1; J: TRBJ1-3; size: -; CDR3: CASSKEGAAGNTIYF; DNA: TGTGCCAGCAGTAAAGAGGGGGCAGCCGGAAACACCATATATTTT
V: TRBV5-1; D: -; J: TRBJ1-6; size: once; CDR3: CARGFGSSYNSPLHF; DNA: TGCGCCCGAGGTTTTGGGAGCTCCTATAATTCACCCCTCCACTTT
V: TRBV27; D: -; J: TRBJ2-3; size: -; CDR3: CASSHGRGWGTDTQYF; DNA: TGTGCCAGCAGTCACGGGCGGGGCTGGGGCACAGATACGCAGTATTTT
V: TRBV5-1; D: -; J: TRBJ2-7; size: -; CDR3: CASSLEPSLTYEQYF; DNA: TGCGCCAGCAGCTTGGAGCCTAGCTTAACCTACGAGCAGTACTTC
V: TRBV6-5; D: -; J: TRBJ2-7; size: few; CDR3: CASSYSLVGSYEQYF; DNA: TGTGCCAGCAGTTACAGTCTAGTGGGCTCCTACGAGCAGTACTTC
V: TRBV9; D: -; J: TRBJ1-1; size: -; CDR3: CASSVGGPGRAFF; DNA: TGTGCCAGCAGCGTAGGGGGCCCTGGGCGGGCTTTCTTT
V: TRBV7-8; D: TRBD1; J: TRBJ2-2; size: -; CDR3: CASSRWDRPTGELFF; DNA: TGTGCCAGCAGCCGATGGGACAGGCCCACCGGGGAGCTGTTTTTT
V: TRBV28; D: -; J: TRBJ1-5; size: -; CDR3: CASSYSSGTLGQPQHF; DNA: TGTGCCAGCAGTTACTCCTCCGGGACACTCGGGCAGCCCCAGCATTTT
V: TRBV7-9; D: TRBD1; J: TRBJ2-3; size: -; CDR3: CASSSGGGGTDTQYF; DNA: TGTGCCAGCAGCTCAGGGGGCGGCGGCACAGATACGCAGTATTTT
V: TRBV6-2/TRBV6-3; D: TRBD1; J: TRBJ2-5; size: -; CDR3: CASSPTGTNQETQYF; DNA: TGTGCCAGCAGTCCGACAGGGACCAACCAAGAGACCCAGTACTTC
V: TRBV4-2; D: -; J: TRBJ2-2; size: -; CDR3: CASSQDPDTNTGELFF; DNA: TGTGCCAGCAGCCAAGATCCGGATACGAACACCGGGGAGCTGTTTTTT
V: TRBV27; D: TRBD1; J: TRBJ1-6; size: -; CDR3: CASSLYGTGGDSPLHF; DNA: TGTGCCAGCAGTTTATATGGGACAGGGGGGGATTCACCCCTCCACTTT
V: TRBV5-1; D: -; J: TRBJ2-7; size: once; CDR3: CASSLAGTSYEQYF; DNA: TGCGCCAGCAGCTTGGCCGGGACTTCTTACGAGCAGTACTTC
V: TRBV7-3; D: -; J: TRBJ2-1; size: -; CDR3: CASSLVPTQSSYNEQFF; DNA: TGTGCCAGCAGCTTAGTCCCAACCCAAAGCTCCTACAATGAGCAGTTCTTC
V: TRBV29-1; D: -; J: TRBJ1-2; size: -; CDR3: CSVEILRDGYTF; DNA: TGCAGCGTTGAAATCCTGAGAGATGGCTACACCTTC
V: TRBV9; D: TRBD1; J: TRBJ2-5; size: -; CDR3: CASSARGTAQETEETQYF; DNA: TGTGCCAGCAGCGCCAGGGGGACAGCTCAAGAGACAGAAGAGACCCAGTACTTC
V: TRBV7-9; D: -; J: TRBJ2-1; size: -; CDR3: CASSPLVYSNEQFF; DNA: TGTGCCAGCAGCCCCCTGGTGTACAGTAATGAGCAGTTCTTC
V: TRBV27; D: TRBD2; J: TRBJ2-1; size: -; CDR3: CASSTGGRNNEQFF; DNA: TGTGCCAGCAGTACGGGGGGGCGGAACAATGAGCAGTTCTTC
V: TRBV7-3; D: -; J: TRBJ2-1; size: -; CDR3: CASSLSGVGNEQFF; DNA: TGTGCCAGCAGCTTATCAGGGGTCGGGAATGAGCAGTTCTTC
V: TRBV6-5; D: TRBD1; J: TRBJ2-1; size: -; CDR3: CASSLMGQGGNEQFF; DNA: TGTGCCAGCAGCCTGATGGGACAGGGGGGGAATGAGCAGTTCTTC
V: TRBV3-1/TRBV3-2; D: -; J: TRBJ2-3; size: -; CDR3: CASSLLGSSTDTQYF; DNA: TGTGCCAGCAGCCTCCTCGGGAGCAGCACAGATACGCAGTATTTT
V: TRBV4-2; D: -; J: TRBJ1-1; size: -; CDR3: CASSFRRETEAFF; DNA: TGTGCCAGCAGCTTTCGGCGTGAGACTGAAGCTTTCTTT
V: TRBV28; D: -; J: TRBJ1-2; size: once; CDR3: CASSNRLGYTF; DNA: TGTGCCAGCAGTAACAGGTTGGGCTACACCTTC
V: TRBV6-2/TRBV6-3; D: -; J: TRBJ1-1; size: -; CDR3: CASSRRRDTEAFF; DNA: TGTGCCAGCAGTCGAAGGAGGGACACTGAAGCTTTCTTT
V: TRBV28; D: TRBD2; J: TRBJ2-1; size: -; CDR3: CASSLGLAGANEQFF; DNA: TGTGCCAGCAGTCTGGGACTAGCGGGGGCCAATGAGCAGTTCTTC
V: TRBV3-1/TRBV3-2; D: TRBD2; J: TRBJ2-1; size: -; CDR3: CASSQALAGYNEQFF; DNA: TGTGCCAGCAGCCAGGCACTAGCGGGCTACAATGAGCAGTTCTTC
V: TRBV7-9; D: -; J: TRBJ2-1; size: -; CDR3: CASGHNEQFF; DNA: TGTGCCAGCGGACACAATGAGCAGTTCTTC
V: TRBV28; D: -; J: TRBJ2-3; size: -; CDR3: CASSSGGYSTDTQYF; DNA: TGTGCCAGCAGTTCGGGCGGGTATAGCACAGATACGCAGTATTTT
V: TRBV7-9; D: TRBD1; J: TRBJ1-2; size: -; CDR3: CASSSLPGQSYGYTF; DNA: TGTGCCAGCAGCTCCTTACCGGGACAGTCATATGGCTACACCTTC
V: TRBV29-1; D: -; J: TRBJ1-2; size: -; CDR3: CSVEEGDGGYGYTF; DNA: TGCAGCGTTGAAGAAGGGGATGGTGGCTATGGCTACACCTTC
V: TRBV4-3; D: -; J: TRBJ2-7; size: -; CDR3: CASSQDTGKYEQYF; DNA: TGCGCCAGCAGCCAAGATACGGGGAAGTACGAGCAGTACTTC
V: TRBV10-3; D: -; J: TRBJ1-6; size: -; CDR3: CATSTEGQHSPLHF; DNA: TGTGCCACTTCGACGGAGGGGCAGCACTCACCCCTCCACTTT
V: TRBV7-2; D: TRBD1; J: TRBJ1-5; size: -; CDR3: CASSPYSGTGIYSNQPQHF; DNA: TGTGCCAGCAGCCCCTACTCCGGGACAGGGATCTATAGCAATCAGCCCCAGCATTTT
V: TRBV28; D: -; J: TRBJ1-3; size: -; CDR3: CASRNTASGNTIYF; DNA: TGTGCCAGCAGAAACACGGCCTCTGGAAACACCATATATTTT
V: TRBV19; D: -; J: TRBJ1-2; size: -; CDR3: CASSATVANYGYTF; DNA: TGTGCCAGTAGCGCGACCGTCGCTAACTATGGCTACACCTTC
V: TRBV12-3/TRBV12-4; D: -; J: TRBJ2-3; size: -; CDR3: CASSIFTDTQYF; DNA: TGTGCCAGCAGCATTTTCACAGATACGCAGTATTTT
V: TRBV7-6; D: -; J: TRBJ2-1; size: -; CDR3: CASKTWGLGNEQFF; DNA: TGTGCCAGCAAGACATGGGGTCTGGGGAATGAGCAGTTCTTC
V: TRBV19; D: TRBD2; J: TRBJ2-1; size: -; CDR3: CASRRPGLAGEHEQFF; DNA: TGTGCCAGTAGACGGCCGGGACTAGCGGGAGAGCATGAGCAGTTCTTC
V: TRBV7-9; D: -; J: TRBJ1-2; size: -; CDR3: CASRNTTEIYGYTF; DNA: TGTGCCAGCAGAAACACGACAGAGATCTATGGCTACACCTTC
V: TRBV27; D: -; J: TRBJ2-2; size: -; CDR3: CASSLLLRGGELFF; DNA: TGTGCCAGCAGTTTATTACTGCGGGGCGGGGAGCTGTTTTTT
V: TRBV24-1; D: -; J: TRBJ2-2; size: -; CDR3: CATSPVTGPSAGELFF; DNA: TGTGCCACCAGCCCGGTTACAGGGCCTTCGGCCGGGGAGCTGTTTTTT
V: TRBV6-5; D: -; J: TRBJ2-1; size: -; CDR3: CASSYEGKDYNEQFF; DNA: TGTGCCAGCAGTTATGAGGGGAAGGATTACAATGAGCAGTTCTTC
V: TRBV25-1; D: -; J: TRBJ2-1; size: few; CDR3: CASSEYSPGDEQFF; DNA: TGTGCCAGCAGTGAATATAGTCCCGGCGATGAGCAGTTCTTC
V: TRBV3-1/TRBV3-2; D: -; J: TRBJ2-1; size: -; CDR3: CASSQGGEQFF; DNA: TGTGCCAGCAGCCAAGGGGGTGAGCAGTTCTTC